Listed below are T cell receptor beta chains from one sample, sequenced in a study of glioma-infiltrating T cells after dendritic cell vaccination. TCRdb keeps only in-frame clones here, not all; method: immunoSEQ multiplex PCR. Here the sample spans 90,000 to 140,000 clones, roughly 90% being singletons. Here the sequenced sample was blood, taken after dendritic cell vaccination. These TCRs come from a human donor with glioblastoma. Both conserved end residues are part of each CDR3. D genes are given only for firm matches. The listing skips clone size in some rows; elsewhere it reads once, few, many or a size class.

D gene	J gene	V gene	clone size	CDR3 DNA	CDR3 protein
TRBD1	TRBJ1-5	TRBV4-1	.	TGCGCCAGCAGCCTCCCCGGGACAGGTAATCAGCCCCAGCATTTT	CASSLPGTGNQPQHF
TRBD2	TRBJ2-1	TRBV6-1	once	TGTGCCAGCAGTGTGCGGCGGGGGGGTTCCCACAATGAGCAGTTCTTC	CASSVRRGGSHNEQFF
TRBD2	TRBJ2-2	TRBV15	.	TGTGCCACCAGCAGTAAACCGGGACTAGCGGGGACCGGGGAGCTGTTTTTT	CATSSKPGLAGTGELFF
TRBD1	TRBJ1-2	TRBV5-1	.	TGCGCCAGCAGCCCCGGGGACAGTAACTATGGCTACACCTTC	CASSPGDSNYGYTF
.	TRBJ1-5	TRBV2	.	TGTGCCAGCATCGAGCAGGGTCATGGCCCCCAGCATTTT	CASIEQGHGPQHF
TRBD2	TRBJ2-7	TRBV30	.	TGTGCCTGGAGTGGTCGGGGGGGTCTGGATCGCGAGCAGTACTTC	CAWSGRGGLDREQYF
TRBD1	TRBJ2-7	TRBV2	.	TGTGCCAGCGACCAAACAGGGGTAGGCGAGCAGTACTTC	CASDQTGVGEQYF
.	TRBJ1-2	TRBV5-1	.	TGCGCCAGCAGCTTGGGTGTGCAGGGAACGAAAACCTTC	CASSLGVQGTKTF
.	TRBJ2-5	TRBV13	.	TGTGCCAGCAGCCACTCCCTCCAGACCCAGTACTTC	CASSHSLQTQYF
TRBD1	TRBJ1-3	TRBV27	.	TGTGCCAGCAGTCCAACAGGGGCAGTTGGAAACACCATATATTTT	CASSPTGAVGNTIYF
TRBD1	TRBJ2-3	TRBV28	few	TGTGCCAGCCTGGGCCAGGGGGCTGGACGCGGCACAGATACGCAGTATTTT	CASLGQGAGRGTDTQYF
.	TRBJ2-5	TRBV9	.	TGTGCCAGCAGCGCCGAGACTAGCCAAGAGACCCAGTACTTC	CASSAETSQETQYF
.	TRBJ1-1	TRBV5-1	once	TGCGCCAGCAGCCATATTCCCGGGACATGGAACACTGAAGCTTTCTTT	CASSHIPGTWNTEAFF